This T cell receptor (beta chain) was sequenced in a study of cytomegalovirus exposure and HLA in healthy donors. On the study more broadly: In a previous analysis, nearly 120 million unique TCR beta sequences were found from 150 million to 200 million T cells. Study conclusions and caveats: Donor immune exposure was known only as CMV serostatus. Associated with cytomegalovirus, according to the listing, were fewer than 200 TCR beta chains.

PCR involved 60 Vbeta and 13 Jbeta primers. Clones were read by immunoSEQ multiplex PCR, and TCRdb kept only the in-frame ones, dropping some. The sample has 150,000 to 200,000 clones; more than 60% are singletons. Germline V gene data show CDR1 as LNHDA and CDR2 as SQIVND (reference sequence). The CDR3 is 13 residues long. V was clipped by 1 base and J by 6 bases, with 9 bases between them. For this clone: Its antigen remains unknown.

Sequences were obtained from PBMCs. The TCR was taken from a woman aged 40 to 49 in good health and CMV-seropositive. The rearrangement uses TRBV19 and TRBJ1-1, with a possible D match to TRBD1 (5 bases). CDR3 loop: CASSIGWGAEAFF. For the CDR3, the DNA is TGTGCCAGTAGTATAGGGTGGGGCGCTGAAGCTTTCTTT.